These 29 T cell receptor beta chains were sequenced from one sample in a study of T-cell memory formation after mild COVID-19. TCRdb passed the 5' RACE reads through MiXCR, listing each CDR3 protein once. The sample records some 300,000 distinct CDR3 sequences, around 19% being singletons. The sample consisted of PBMCs or a T cell subset sorted from them (not recorded which). Every receptor here comes from a man between 18 and 29 years old who had mild COVID-19 (a few samples of this study predate the infection). Cell type and time point are not known.

This clonotype was counted a few times. This chain connects TRBV2 to TRBJ1-1; TRBD1 is a possible D gene (5 bases). The germline V gene has CDR1 SNHLY and CDR2 FYNNEI. Trimming left V 3 bases short and J 2 bases short, with 10 bases between. This CDR3 contains 14 residues. The chain's CDR3 is CASSDGQGNTEAFF. CDR3 bases: TGTGCCAGCAGTGACGGTCAGGGAAACACTGAAGCTTTCTTT.

This clonotype was seen only a few times. The V gene is TRBV6-6, the J gene TRBJ1-1, with 7 bases lining up with TRBD1. Per the germline V gene, CDR1 is MNHNY and CDR2 is SVGAGI (reference sequence). With 3 bases clipped from V and 4 bases from J, the junction kept 8 bases outside the gene matches. This CDR3 contains 15 residues. CDR3 loop: CASSYTGQRSTEAFF. The CDR3 coding sequence is TGTGCCAGCAGTTATACGGGACAGAGGAGCACTGAAGCTTTCTTT.

The rearrangement joins TRBV19 to TRBJ2-7; 9 positions match TRBD1. CDR1 is LNHDA and CDR2 is SQIVND in the germline V gene (reference sequence). V lost 3 bases and J lost 3; bases outside the gene matches: 3. The CDR3 is made up of 14 amino acids. The CDR3 region is CASSMGTGNYEQYF. CDR3 nucleotides: TGTGCCAGTAGTATGGGGACAGGGAACTACGAGCAGTACTTC.

This clonotype was seen repeatedly, ten times or more. V gene TRBV24-1 combines with J gene TRBJ2-5; D perhaps matches TRBD1 (6 bases). This CDR3 has 13 amino acids. Germline loops: CDR1 KGHDR, CDR2 SFDVKD. The V gene lost 2 bases and the J gene lost 4 bases, with 7 bases spanning the gap. The CDR3 coding sequence is TGTGCCACCAGTGATTGGACAGCAGAGACCCAGTACTTC. Its translation is CATSDWTAETQYF.

This clonotype occurred many times. The chain is built from TRBV3-1 and TRBJ2-7; D gene uncertain. The V end was cut by 1 base, the J end by 4 bases, with 5 bases between. The CDR3 length is 12 residues. Looked up from germline, CDR1 is LGHDT and CDR2 is YNNKEL (reference sequence). The CDR3 reads CASSQVGYEQYF. The CDR3 DNA reads TGTGCCAGCAGCCAAGTGGGATACGAGCAGTACTTC.

The chain has TRBV20-1 and TRBJ2-3, with TRBD2 identical over 7 bases. CDR1 is DFQATT, CDR2 SNEGSKA, per germline (reference sequence). The CDR3 length is 16 residues. The junction had 11 bases not matched to a gene; V was cut back by 4 bases and J by 1 base. The CDR3 DNA reads TGCAGTGCTAACCCTACCACTAGCGCCCGCACAGATACGCAGTATTTT. Its translation is CSANPTTSARTDTQYF.

This clonotype was picked up a small number of times. The chain recombines TRBV27 with TRBJ2-3, with 12 nucleotides matching TRBD2. Germline V gene sequence: CDR1 MNHEY, CDR2 SMNVEV (reference sequence). The CDR3 sequence is 18 residues long. Unmatched junction bases numbered 14, after V lost 3 bases and J lost 7 bases. The DNA for the CDR3 is TGTGCCAGCAGTTTCCTAACCTCTCTAGCGGGGGGGCGGAATACGCAGTATTTT. Its protein product is CASSFLTSLAGGRNTQYF.

This rearrangement joins TRBV5-1 to TRBJ1-1, with D perhaps TRBD1 (5 bases). Germline V gives CDR1 SGHRS, CDR2 YFSETQ. The V and J ends lost 4 bases and 1 base respectively, with 14 bases between them. The CDR3 has 15 amino acids. CDR3: CASSPGGERNTEAFF. For the CDR3, the DNA is TGCGCCAGCAGCCCTGGAGGGGAACGGAACACTGAAGCTTTCTTT.

This clonotype was detected a few times. The V gene is TRBV4-2, the J gene TRBJ1-2; D remains unclear. V lost 0 bases, J lost 4 bases, and 12 bases lay in between. The V gene's germline CDR1 is LGHNA and CDR2 YNFKEQ. The CDR3 sequence is 15 residues long. The CDR3: CASSQEFGQIYGYTF. In DNA form, the CDR3 reads TGTGCCAGCAGCCAAGAATTTGGGCAGATCTATGGCTACACCTTC.

CDR3: CALTRGGEYNSPLHF. DNA for the CDR3: TGTGCCCTCACACGGGGGGGGGAGTATAATTCACCCCTCCACTTT. The chain links TRBV9 to TRBJ1-6; D may be TRBD1 (5 bases). The CDR3 sequence is 15 residues long. Germline CDR1 and CDR2: SGDLS and YYNGEE. Trimming took 10 bases from V and 4 from J, leaving 18 bases between them.

The gene calls are TRBV5-1 and TRBJ1-1, with a weak D call TRBD1 (5 bases). Germline CDR1 and CDR2: SGHRS and YFSETQ. This CDR3 region has 15 residues. V lost 4 bases and J 1 base, leaving 14 bases between the germline ends. This chain's CDR3 is CASSRGSTANTEAFF. The CDR3 DNA reads as TGCGCCAGCAGCCGTGGATCGACAGCGAACACTGAAGCTTTCTTT. Variable domain in full (rest from reference TRBV5-1 and TRBJ1-1): KAGVTQTPRYLIKTRGQQVTLSCSPISGHRSVSWYQQTPGQGLQFLFEYFSETQRNKGNFPGRFSGRQFSNSRSEMNVSTLELGDSALYLCASSRGSTANTEAFFGQGTRLTVV.

This clonotype was seen many times. The chain recombines TRBV5-1 with TRBJ1-6; 8 positions match TRBD1. Germline CDR1 SGHRS, CDR2 YFSETQ. This CDR3 contains 15 residues. V was clipped by 4 bases and J by 4 bases; unmatched bases: 4. Here the CDR3 DNA reads TGCGCCAGCAGCCTACGGACAGGGTATAATTCACCCCTCCACTTT. Translated, it gives CASSLRTGYNSPLHF.

This clonotype has just a few counts. The V call is TRBV6-5, the J call TRBJ2-6; 11 bases agree with TRBD1. The V and J ends lost 4 bases and 0 bases, in that order; junction bases with no gene match: 14. This CDR3 has 21 residues. Germline V lookup: CDR1 MNHEY, CDR2 SVGAGI. CDR3 DNA sequence: TGTGCCAGCAGTTTTAGACAACCCGGGACAGGGGGGTTCTCTGGGGCCAACGTCCTGACTTTC. Translated, it gives CASSFRQPGTGGFSGANVLTF.

The gene calls are TRBV15 and TRBJ1-1; D is undetermined. The V and J ends lost 4 bases and 1 base respectively, with 10 bases between them. This CDR3 comprises 14 residues. Germline CDR1 reads LNHNV; CDR2 reads YYDKDF (reference sequence). This CDR3 reads CATSTEVGNTEAFF. CDR3 DNA: TGTGCCACCAGCACGGAGGTGGGGAACACTGAAGCTTTCTTT.

This clonotype was seen a handful of times. The chain recombines TRBV7-2 with TRBJ1-6, with D uncertain. The length of the CDR3 is 13 residues. The germline CDR1 and CDR2 sequences are SGHTA and FQGNSA. With 0 bases removed from V and 10 bases from J, the gap between germline ends came to 7 bases. CDR3 in DNA: TGTGCCAGCAGCTTAGCTGGCAGGTCACCCCTCCACTTT. Translation: CASSLAGRSPLHF.

This clonotype was seen a handful of times. The rearrangement joins TRBV6-1 to TRBJ2-5, with 8 bases lining up with TRBD2. V dropped 0 bases and J dropped 2; count of bases not matched to a gene: 11. Germline loops: CDR1 MNHNS, CDR2 SASEGT. This CDR3 spans 18 amino acids. This CDR3 reads CASSEADYTSGGQETQYF. The CDR3 bases are TGTGCCAGCAGTGAAGCGGACTATACGAGCGGGGGACAAGAGACCCAGTACTTC.

This chain connects TRBV3-1 to TRBJ2-3; D might be TRBD2 (6 bases). Germline V CDR1 and CDR2: LGHDT, YNNKEL (reference sequence). Trimming left V 1 base short and J 0 bases short, with 14 bases between. The CDR3 is made up of 17 amino acids. The CDR3: CASSQGGNPLSTDTQYF. CDR3 DNA: TGTGCCAGCAGCCAAGGCGGGAACCCTCTTAGCACAGATACGCAGTATTTT.

The CDR3 loop reads CASSPDRATNYGYTF. The DNA for the CDR3 is TGTGCCAGCAGCCCCGACAGGGCAACTAACTATGGCTACACCTTC. This chain links TRBV11-2 with TRBJ1-2; 7 bases fit TRBD1. Per the germline V gene, CDR1 is SGHAT and CDR2 is FQNNGV. V lost 5 bases and J lost 0; bases outside the gene matches: 6. The CDR3 extends over 15 amino acids. Looking up the rest from reference TRBV11-2 and TRBJ1-2 gives the full variable domain: EAGVAQSPRYKIIEKRQSVAFWCNPISGHATLYWYQQILGQGPKLLIQFQNNGVVDDSQLPKDRFSAERLKGVDSTLKIQPAKLEDSAVYLCASSPDRATNYGYTFGSGTRLTVV.

The chain recombines TRBV12-3 or TRBV12-4 with TRBJ1-4; TRBD1 matches 8 bases. This CDR3 comprises 17 residues. The junction had 17 bases not matched to a gene; V was cut back by 6 bases and J by 8 bases. CDR3 amino acids: CASSRAVTGVEGEKLFF. CDR3 nucleotides: TGTGCCAGCAGCCGTGCAGTGACAGGGGTCGAGGGGGAAAAACTGTTTTTT.

This clonotype was counted only a few times. The chain uses TRBV12-3 or TRBV12-4 and TRBJ2-7, with D possibly matching TRBD2 (6 bases). The germline V and J ends were trimmed by 6 bases and 2 bases, with 14 bases remaining between them. This CDR3 has 14 residues. For the CDR3, the DNA is TGTGCCAGCAGCACAAACGGGGGACCCTACGAGCAGTACTTC. Its protein is CASSTNGGPYEQYF.

This sequence joins TRBV7-9 and TRBJ2-3, with D maybe TRBD1 (6 bases). Trimming pared 4 bases from V and 2 bases from J, leaving 13 bases between. This CDR3 spans 15 amino acids. Germline V gene sequence: CDR1 SEHNR, CDR2 FQNEAQ (reference sequence). CDR3 loop: CASSSRQDITDTQYF. CDR3 coding DNA: TGTGCCAGCAGCTCCCGACAGGACATCACAGATACGCAGTATTTT. Using reference TRBV7-9 and TRBJ2-3 for the parts outside the CDR3, the full variable domain is DTGVSQNPRHKITKRGQNVTFRCDPISEHNRLYWYRQTLGQGPEFLTYFQNEAQLEKSRLLSDRFSAERPKGSFSTLEIQRTEQGDSAMYLCASSSRQDITDTQYFGPGTRLTVL.

This chain joins TRBV18 and TRBJ2-4; 7 bases are a match to TRBD1. V lost 3 bases to trimming and J lost 3 bases; unmatched junction nucleotides: 11. This CDR3 spans 17 amino acids. Germline V gives CDR1 KGHSH, CDR2 LQKENI. Here the CDR3 DNA reads TGTGCCAGCTCACCGGGGCTTGGACAGGCGGACAAAAACATTCAGTACTTC. This translates into CASSPGLGQADKNIQYF.

V gene TRBV2 combines with J gene TRBJ1-1; D perhaps matches TRBD1 (6 bases). V was clipped by 3 bases and J by 0 bases, with 11 bases between them. The germline V gene has CDR1 SNHLY and CDR2 FYNNEI. The CDR3 consists of 15 residues. CDR3 amino acids: CASSDRGPMNTEAFF. In DNA form, the CDR3 reads TGTGCCAGCAGTGACAGGGGACCCATGAACACTGAAGCTTTCTTT.

The gene calls are TRBV7-9 and TRBJ2-1; D is ambiguous. In germline, CDR1 is SEHNR, CDR2 FQNEAQ (reference sequence). V was cut by 5 bases and J by 7 bases, with 12 bases left in between. There are 13 residues in the CDR3. CDR3 residues: CASSPRSRNEQFF. CDR3 bases: TGTGCCAGCAGCCCCCGTTCGCGGAATGAGCAGTTCTTC.

The chain couples TRBV11-2 to TRBJ1-3, with TRBD1 matching 9 bases. V was pared by 5 bases and J by 4 bases, with 6 bases of the junction left unmatched. The CDR3 runs 15 residues. CDR1 SGHAT and CDR2 FQNNGV come from the germline V gene. DNA for the CDR3: TGTGCCAGCAGCATAAGGGACAGGGTCGGAAACACCATATATTTT. Translating it yields CASSIRDRVGNTIYF.

The V call is TRBV9, the J call TRBJ2-5; 9 bases fit TRBD1. Germline-derived CDR1 and CDR2 are SGDLS and YYNGEE. Germline trimming cut 4 bases from V and 5 bases from J; bases unmatched to any gene: 3. The CDR3 extends over 13 amino acids. CDR3 region: CASSTGGGETQYF. CDR3 sequence (DNA): TGTGCCAGCAGCACAGGGGGCGGGGAGACCCAGTACTTC.

This sequence joins TRBV5-1 and TRBJ2-1, with D tentatively TRBD2 (7 bases). The CDR3 totals 11 residues. Germline V gene sequence: CDR1 SGHRS, CDR2 YFSETQ. The ends were cut back, 7 bases at V and 10 bases at J, with 12 bases in the middle. DNA of the CDR3: TGCGCCAGCGCGGGGGCCCCCGAGCAGTTCTTC. Protein: CASAGAPEQFF.

The CDR3 nucleotides read TGCGCCAGCAGCTTGAGTGACGGACCCAACTATGGCTACACCTTC. Residues: CASSLSDGPNYGYTF. V usage is TRBV5-1 and J usage is TRBJ1-2; D gene ambiguous. Looked up from germline, CDR1 is SGHRS and CDR2 is YFSETQ. There are 15 residues in the CDR3. V was shortened by 1 base and J by 2 bases, with 12 bases between the two germline ends.

The chain links TRBV20-1 to TRBJ1-4, with 8 bases aligning to TRBD1. Germline values: CDR1 DFQATT, CDR2 SNEGSKA (reference sequence). V lost 5 bases and J lost 8; bases outside the gene matches: 7. The CDR3 is 13 residues long. The CDR3 loop is CSAETGAPEKLFF. CDR3 coding DNA: TGCAGTGCTGAGACAGGGGCTCCAGAAAAACTGTTTTTT.